Presented here are 27 T cell receptor beta chains from one specimen sequenced in a study of T cells expressing NK-cell markers. Reanalyzing the 5' RACE reads, TCRdb keeps one entry per CDR3 protein, without DNA. The repertoire table contains roughly 450,000 distinct CDR3 sequences. Sequencing input: blood T cells: a sorted CD56 or NKG2C T cell subset, CD4+ or CD8+ T cells, or bulk PBMC T cells (not recorded which). These TCRs come from a woman aged 45-65 years in good health.

V gene TRBV29-1 combines with J gene TRBJ1-1; TCRdb proposes TRBD1, but this gene call is untestable without DNA. The CDR3 is made up of 13 amino acids. Per germline, CDR1 SQVTM and CDR2 ANQGSEA. The CDR3 loop is CSAKDSMNTEAFF.

The chain is built from TRBV7-2 and TRBJ1-1. Per germline, CDR1 SGHTA and CDR2 FQGNSA. The CDR3 totals 13 residues. CDR3 sequence reads: CASSSGRPPEAFF.

Here the CDR3 reads CASSLVGLAGGSTDTQYF. The chain recombines TRBV11-2 with TRBJ2-3; TCRdb calls TRBD2, which cannot be checked without DNA. The length of the CDR3 is 18 residues. Germline V gene data show CDR1 as SGHAT and CDR2 as FQNNGV.

This chain links TRBV29-1 with TRBJ2-1. This CDR3 contains 16 residues. In germline, CDR1 is SQVTM, CDR2 ANQGSEA. The CDR3 here is CSASRPQTTDYNEQFF.

The chain has TRBV27 and TRBJ1-2. CDR3 length equals 13 residues. In germline, CDR1 is MNHEY, CDR2 SMNVEV (reference sequence). This CDR3 reads CASSPSLAFGYTF.

V is TRBV10-3 and J is TRBJ2-3; with no DNA, the TCRdb D assignment of TRBD1 cannot be verified. Germline V gene data show CDR1 as ENHRY and CDR2 as SYGVKD. This CDR3 spans 13 amino acids. This CDR3 reads CAIRRTPGDTQYF.

The V and J genes are TRBV12-3 or TRBV12-4 and TRBJ2-1; TCRdb's D call of TRBD2 is untestable without DNA. This CDR3 is built from 14 residues. The CDR3: CASSPSRLAREQFF.

This chain links TRBV11-3 with TRBJ2-5; TCRdb indicates TRBD2, and absent DNA this call remains unverified. The length of the CDR3 is 16 residues. The V gene's germline CDR1 is SGHNT and CDR2 YENEEA. The CDR3 here is CASSIKLAGSQETQYF.

The rearrangement links TRBV12-3 or TRBV12-4 to TRBJ1-1. The CDR3 consists of 15 residues. The CDR3 loop is CASSSAANLNTEAFF.

The rearrangement joins TRBV7-9 to TRBJ1-1. Germline-derived CDR1 and CDR2 are SEHNR and FQNEAQ (reference sequence). The CDR3 runs 14 residues. CDR3 protein: CASSIPILYTEAFF.

CDR3 protein: CASHEWREGYNEQFF. This chain connects TRBV27 to TRBJ2-1; TCRdb picks TRBD2, but there is no DNA to check that call. This CDR3 comprises 15 residues. CDR1 and CDR2 from the germline V gene are MNHEY and SMNVEV (reference sequence).

The rearrangement joins TRBV24-1 to TRBJ2-1; TCRdb calls TRBD2, which cannot be checked without DNA. This CDR3 spans 14 amino acids. Germline-derived CDR1 and CDR2 are KGHDR and SFDVKD. CDR3 region: CATSGTSGFNEQFF.

The V call is TRBV12-3 or TRBV12-4, the J call TRBJ2-7; the TRBD1 assignment by TCRdb is unverifiable without DNA. The CDR3 runs to 13 residues. The CDR3 is CASSRTTGGEQYF.

The CDR3 reads CATTRWSGNTIYF. The gene calls are TRBV15 and TRBJ1-3. CDR3 size: 13 residues. The germline gives CDR1 LNHNV, CDR2 YYDKDF (reference sequence).

The chain combines TRBV4-1 with TRBJ2-5; as DNA is missing, the TRBD1 call by TCRdb cannot be tested. The CDR3 length is 15 residues. Germline CDR1 and CDR2: MGHRA and YSYEKL. The CDR3 sequence is CASSQDFSGLKTQYF.

V and J are TRBV9 and TRBJ2-4. This CDR3 has 13 residues. Germline CDR1 is SGDLS and CDR2 is YYNGEE. This CDR3 is CASSVGAENIQYF.

The chain uses TRBV11-3 and TRBJ2-1; the TCRdb call, TRBD2, lacks DNA for checking. This CDR3 has 12 residues. CDR1 SGHNT and CDR2 YENEEA come from the germline V gene. CDR3 sequence: CASSLGAGKQFF. The entire variable domain, with the rest obtained from reference TRBV11-3 and TRBJ2-1, is as follows: EAGVVQSPRYKIIEKKQPVAFWCNPISGHNTLYWYLQNLGQGPELLIRYENEEAVDDSQLPKDRFSAERLKGVDSTLKIQPAELGDSAVYLCASSLGAGKQFFGPGTRLTVL.

The J gene is TRBJ2-1, the V gene TRBV25-1. This CDR3 has 12 residues. Germline V lookup: CDR1 MGHDK, CDR2 SYGVNS. The CDR3 reads CASISLSDEQFF.

The chain combines TRBV11-3 with TRBJ2-4; TCRdb's assignment of TRBD1 cannot be checked, as there is no DNA. This CDR3 has 16 amino acids. Germline CDR1 SGHNT, CDR2 YENEEA. CDR3 protein: CASSLDRQGTWDIQYF.

The chain joins TRBV10-2 to TRBJ1-5. The CDR3 loop spans 13 amino acids. Germline CDR1 WSHSY, CDR2 SAAADI. This CDR3 is CAIADGPNQPQHF.

The chain is built from TRBV29-1 and TRBJ1-1; with no DNA, the TCRdb D assignment of TRBD1 cannot be verified. From germline, CDR1 is SQVTM and CDR2 ANQGSEA. The CDR3 totals 13 residues. CDR3 sequence reads: CSVGSRQGDGAFF.

The chain employs TRBV9 and TRBJ2-1; TCRdb designates TRBD2, a call that cannot be tested without DNA. CDR1 and CDR2 (germline): SGDLS, YYNGEE. The CDR3 length is 17 residues. CDR3 region: CASSVDSSAGVLNEQFF.

V is TRBV6-1 and J is TRBJ2-3; with no DNA, the TCRdb D assignment of TRBD2 cannot be verified. This CDR3 has 13 residues. Germline CDR1 reads MNHNS; CDR2 reads SASEGT. CDR3 in amino acids: CASSREDPDTQYF.

The chain has TRBV12-3 or TRBV12-4 and TRBJ2-1; TCRdb picks TRBD2, but there is no DNA to check that call. The CDR3 sequence is 13 residues long. This CDR3 reads CASSNLREEIRFF.

V is TRBV5-1 and J is TRBJ2-5; TCRdb's D call of TRBD2 is untestable without DNA. Germline-derived CDR1 and CDR2 are SGHRS and YFSETQ. The CDR3 contains 15 residues. CDR3 amino acids: CASSPEGRLQETQYF.

J is TRBJ2-4 and V is TRBV5-4; the D gene TCRdb calls, TRBD2, cannot be checked with no DNA. Germline CDR1 and CDR2: SGHNT and YYREEE (reference sequence). This CDR3 has 16 amino acids. CDR3 sequence reads: CASSLDGSGRGNIQYF.

The V and J genes are TRBV3-1 and TRBJ2-4; TCRdb names TRBD1, which stays unverified in the absence of DNA. The CDR3 runs to 19 residues. From germline, CDR1 is LGHDT and CDR2 YNNKEL (reference sequence). CDR3 region: CASSSTGGTGGTAKNIQYF.